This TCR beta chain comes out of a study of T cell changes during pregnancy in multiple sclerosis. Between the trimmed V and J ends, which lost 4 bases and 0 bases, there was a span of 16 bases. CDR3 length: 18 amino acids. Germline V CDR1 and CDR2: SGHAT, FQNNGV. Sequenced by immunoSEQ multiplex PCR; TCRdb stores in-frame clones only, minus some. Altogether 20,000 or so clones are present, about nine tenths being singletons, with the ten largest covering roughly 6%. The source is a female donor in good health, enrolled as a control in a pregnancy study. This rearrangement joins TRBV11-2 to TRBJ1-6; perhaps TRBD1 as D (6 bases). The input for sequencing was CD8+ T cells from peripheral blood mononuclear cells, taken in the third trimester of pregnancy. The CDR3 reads CASSSYRPRGSYNSPLHF. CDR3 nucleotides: TGTGCCAGCAGCTCGTACCGGCCCAGGGGCTCCTATAATTCACCCCTCCACTTT.